This TCR beta chain was recovered during a study of T-cell reconstitution after alpha-beta-depleted transplantation in children. Points on this clonotype: Its target is not known.

Regarding the study as a whole: Expanded graft clones numbering several hundred reportedly gave rise to alpha-beta T cells about two months after transplant.

Unique molecular identifiers were incorporated when the TCRbeta library was constructed. TCRdb reprocessed the PCR reads via MiXCR and lists one record per CDR3 protein. The table has 440,000 or so distinct CDR3 sequences, about 40% seen once. The V gene lost 0 bases and the J gene lost 2 bases, with 14 bases spanning the gap. The CDR3 has 15 amino acids. Germline values: CDR1 DFQATT, CDR2 SNEGSKA (reference sequence). The source is a girl aged 2 to 9 with aplastic anemia, due to receive a stem cell transplant. The gene calls are TRBV20-1 and TRBJ2-7, with D unclear. The material sequenced was PBMCs, taken before TCRalphabeta/CD19-depleted stem cell transplant. The CDR3 region has the DNA TGCAGTGCTAGAGATGGGCAGGACCTTACCTACGAGCAGTACTTC. This gives the protein CSARDGQDLTYEQYF.